The clone carrying this TCR beta chain was seen a single time. The junction differs from germline at one of its ends, possibly a read error. This record belongs to a study of blood T cell repertoires in COVID-19. The germline V gene encodes CDR1 MNHNS and CDR2 SASEGT. The CDR3 has 15 residues. Measured with immunoSEQ multiplex PCR; TCRdb has only the in-frame clones, and not every one. The repertoire holds 25,000 to 35,000 clones, with about 91% as singletons. The gene calls are TRBV6-1 and TRBJ2-7; 12 positions agree with TRBD2. The sequence was collected from a human donor with acute or convalescent COVID-19. The donor label of this sample is uncertain. Sequenced: peripheral blood. The CDR3 DNA reads as TGTGCCAGCAGTGAATCTCTAGCGGGAGGGCCCATCCCTCCTTTC. Encoded protein: CASSESLAGGPIPPF.